A single sample gave rise to the 6 T cell receptor beta chains below, sequenced in a study of T cells after yellow fever vaccination. TCRdb itself ran the 5' RACE reads through MiXCR, one entry per CDR3 protein. The table includes more than 80,000 distinct CDR3 sequences, 5.8% detected once. The starting material was CD8+ T cells sorted from PBMCs, obtained 10 days after the yellow fever booster vaccination. Source of these receptors: a man aged 18-30 years who received the YFV17D yellow fever vaccine.

This clonotype was seen many times. This chain uses TRBV20-1 with TRBJ2-4; D unclear. The germline gives CDR1 DFQATT, CDR2 SNEGSKA (reference sequence). Trimming stripped 6 bases from V and 0 bases from J, with 12 bases between. CDR3 length: 14 amino acids. CDR3 sequence (DNA): TGCAGTGCCTCCGCCCCCGTAGCCAAAAACATTCAGTACTTC. This translates into CSASAPVAKNIQYF.

CDR3 residues: CSVGGLETQYF. Here the CDR3 DNA reads TGCAGCGTTGGTGGGCTCGAGACCCAGTACTTC. This chain links TRBV29-1 with TRBJ2-5; D call uncertain. The CDR3 totals 11 residues. V dropped 4 bases and J dropped 5 bases, with 8 bases sitting between them. Per germline, CDR1 SQVTM and CDR2 ANQGSEA.

J is TRBJ2-5 and V is TRBV20-1; D not certain. This CDR3 is built from 14 residues. Germline-derived CDR1 and CDR2 are DFQATT and SNEGSKA (reference sequence). V gave up 0 bases and J gave up 4 bases, with 12 bases separating them. CDR3 in amino acids: CSARDFRVSETQYF. Written as DNA, the CDR3 is TGCAGTGCTAGAGATTTTAGGGTCTCAGAGACCCAGTACTTC.

The sample holds a few counts of this clonotype. CDR3 in DNA: TGCAGCGTTGAATCTCAGGGGATGGCGGACATTCAGTACTTC. It translates to CSVESQGMADIQYF. This chain links TRBV29-1 with TRBJ2-4; D is possibly TRBD1 (6 bases). The V gene's germline CDR1 is SQVTM and CDR2 ANQGSEA. Trimming removed 2 bases at V and 8 bases at J, with 16 bases between. The CDR3 has 14 amino acids.

This clonotype was seen a handful of times. The J gene is TRBJ1-5, the V gene TRBV7-9; 7 bases are shared with TRBD1. The CDR3 spans 19 residues. Germline CDR1 and CDR2: SEHNR and FQNEAQ (reference sequence). The trim removed 4 bases at V and 0 bases at J, leaving 15 bases unmatched. The CDR3: CASSSPTGEADYSNQPQHF. CDR3 nucleotides: TGTGCCAGCAGCTCCCCAACAGGGGAGGCGGATTATAGCAATCAGCCCCAGCATTTT. The whole variable domain, remainder taken from reference TRBV7-9 and TRBJ1-5, is DTGVSQNPRHKITKRGQNVTFRCDPISEHNRLYWYRQTLGQGPEFLTYFQNEAQLEKSRLLSDRFSAERPKGSFSTLEIQRTEQGDSAMYLCASSSPTGEADYSNQPQHFGDGTRLSIL.

The gene calls are TRBV5-1 and TRBJ2-2, with D hard to call. The CDR3 consists of 14 residues. V was cut by 4 bases and J by 1 base, with 8 bases left in between. Looked up from germline, CDR1 is SGHRS and CDR2 is YFSETQ. CDR3: CASSNYKNTGELFF. The CDR3 DNA sequence: TGCGCCAGCAGCAACTACAAGAACACCGGGGAGCTGTTTTTT. Filled out from reference TRBV5-1 and TRBJ2-2, the complete variable domain reads KAGVTQTPRYLIKTRGQQVTLSCSPISGHRSVSWYQQTPGQGLQFLFEYFSETQRNKGNFPGRFSGRQFSNSRSEMNVSTLELGDSALYLCASSNYKNTGELFFGEGSRLTVL.